The clone carrying this T cell receptor (beta chain) was observed a few times. What it binds is unknown. CDR3 size: 16 residues. V dropped 4 bases and J dropped 13 bases, with 23 bases sitting between them. The germline V gene encodes CDR1 SEHNR and CDR2 FQNEAQ (reference sequence). TCRdb reanalysed the reads using MiXCR and keeps one entry per CDR3 protein. The table lists some 100,000 distinct CDR3 sequences, 25% to 30% of them singletons. The data derive from a study of T cell repertoires in cytomegalovirus infection. Across the whole study: Well-studied HLA-B-restricted CMV epitopes were used in the study alongside recently identified HLA-C-restricted ones. Matching HLA type, along with CMV infection, was indicated by public TCR beta signatures. Study-wide results and caveats: Clonotype analysis showed dominance of the ex vivo response by HLA-C-restricted CMV-specific TCR beta clonotypes. Cumulative public TCR beta family frequency identified CMV carriers with the relevant HLA.

The receptor was isolated from a human donor in good health (CMV status not recorded). Some clones in this sample may be carry-over from other donors' samples. This chain connects TRBV7-9 to TRBJ1-6; the D is unclear. Here the sequenced sample was CD8+ T cells from cultured PBMCs, taken from culture after CMV antigen stimulation. The CDR3 loop reads CASSSGESMPGSPLHF. Here the CDR3 DNA reads TGTGCCAGCAGCTCCGGAGAATCGATGCCGGGATCTCCCCTCCACTTT.